The source of this T cell receptor (beta chain) is a study of blood T cell repertoires in COVID-19. Study-level information: Sources were T cells, B-cell-depleted T cells, or PBMCs; the material itself was cDNA or gDNA.

Participants, 18 to 89 years old, spanned fewer than 30 US areas. In the authors' methods: Amplification of reference gene primers provided the estimated nucleated cell counts. The assay was immunoSEQ multiplex PCR, and TCRdb's table has in-frame clones only and misses some. V and J calls and clone size come straight from that table; D and trimming were deduced from the DNA. The profile shows approximately 210,000 clones, around 90% of them singletons. Specimen: PBMCs or T cells enriched from blood (not recorded which). The clonotype was recovered from a young man in a cohort exposed to, infected with or recovered from COVID-19 (not recorded which).

CDR3 DNA: TGTGCCAGCAGTTCTCTGGGACAGTACTACGAGCAGTACTTC. Translation: CASSSLGQYYEQYF. The V call is TRBV28, the J call TRBJ2-7, with TRBD1 identical over 7 bases. The trim removed 4 bases at V and 3 bases at J, leaving 6 bases unmatched. There are 14 residues in the CDR3. The V gene's germline CDR1 is MDHEN and CDR2 SYDVKM.